Reported below is one TCR beta chain. Method: immunoSEQ multiplex PCR; TCRdb's copy keeps in-frame clones and lacks some. The repertoire includes more than 70,000 clones, 85% to 95% of them detected once, and 2.5% sits in the top ten. The data belong to a study of T cell changes during pregnancy in multiple sclerosis. V gave up 4 bases and J gave up 0 bases, with 11 bases separating them. Germline-derived CDR1 and CDR2 are SGDLS and YYNGEE. There are 15 residues in the CDR3. The TCR originated in a female donor with multiple sclerosis, enrolled in a pregnancy study. The material sequenced was peripheral blood, taken in the second trimester of pregnancy. The chain employs TRBV9 and TRBJ1-3; D unresolved. The chain's CDR3 is CASSMIGASGNTIYF. CDR3 nucleotide sequence: TGTGCCAGCAGCATGATCGGTGCCTCTGGAAACACCATATATTTT.